This TCR beta chain was found in a study of blood T cell repertoires in COVID-19. Study-wide context: Samples representing acute and convalescent COVID-19 were sourced from the United States, Italy and Spain.

The CDR3 covers 16 residues. Germline CDR1 reads SSHAT; CDR2 reads FNYEAQ (reference sequence). Here immunoSEQ multiplex PCR was the method, and the copy in TCRdb shows in-frame clones only, minus some. The sample includes 300,000 or so clones, 86% seen only once; the top ten take around 1.6%. In regard to this clone: Its ends do not fully match the called genes, so a read error is possible.

The chain is built from TRBV7-7 and TRBJ2-1; no clear D. The source material was peripheral blood. This sequence originates from a woman aged 45-65 years with acute or convalescent COVID-19. The CDR3 loop is CASSLAPASSYNEQFF. In DNA form, the CDR3 reads TGTGCTAGCAGCTTAGCCCCCGCGAGCTCCTACAATGAGCAGTTCTTC.